A single sample gave rise to the 4 T cell receptor beta chains below, sequenced in a study of metastatic and nonmetastatic thyroid tumors. TCRdb called clones again from the PCR reads with MiXCR. The table lists approximately 20,000 clones, about 27% of them singletons. There were no patients who had received any treatment before thyroid surgery. Sequencing input: tumor tissue. The receptors come from a female donor with papillary thyroid cancer or a benign thyroid nodule (not recorded which). Some clones in this sample may be carry-over from other donors' samples.

This clone was seen a handful of times. The CDR3 here is CASSEGLGANVLTF. In DNA, the CDR3 is TGCGCCAGCAGTGAAGGGTTAGGGGCCAACGTCCTGACTTTC. This rearrangement joins TRBV10-2 to TRBJ2-6; D is uncertain. Trimming pared 3 bases from V and 4 bases from J, leaving 7 bases between. The germline CDR1 and CDR2 sequences are WSHSY and SAAADI. The CDR3 is made up of 14 amino acids.

This chain joins TRBV11-2 and TRBJ1-6, with D possibly being TRBD1 (5 bases). This CDR3 is built from 16 residues. Trimming took 6 bases from V and 0 from J, leaving 12 bases between them. Germline CDR1 SGHAT, CDR2 FQNNGV. CDR3 nucleotide sequence: TGTGCCAGCAGTCCGGGACGAAGCTCCTATAATTCACCCCTCCACTTT. Protein sequence: CASSPGRSSYNSPLHF.

Note on this clone: One end of the junction does not line up with germline, which may come from a read error. The chain recombines TRBV30 with TRBJ2-2; TRBD2 agrees at 8 bases. The CDR3 covers 17 residues. Germline V gene lookup returns CDR1 GTSNPN and CDR2 SVGIG (reference sequence). The CDR3 sequence: CAWFEASGPCEHRGAVF. The DNA for the CDR3 is TGTGCCTGGTTCGAGGCTAGCGGGCCCTGCGAACACCGGGGAGCTGTTTTT.

By its share, this clone is medium-sized (0.01 to 0.1%). The chain joins TRBV20-1 to TRBJ2-1; 7 bases are a match to TRBD2. V lost 0 bases to trimming and J lost 7 bases; unmatched junction nucleotides: 15. The CDR3 is 17 residues long. Germline V gene lookup returns CDR1 DFQATT and CDR2 SNEGSKA (reference sequence). CDR3 loop: CSAREERRRIGRNEQFF. The CDR3 DNA sequence: TGCAGTGCTAGAGAAGAACGAAGGAGGATCGGGAGGAATGAGCAGTTCTTC.